The sequence of this T cell receptor beta chain was determined in a study of blood T cells in healthy people across ages. Using a J-beta primer mix together with a sample-barcoded 5' primer, a second PCR was run for roughly 7 to 12 cycles. TCRdb reprocessed the 5' RACE reads with MiXCR, giving one entry per CDR3 protein. The sample has approximately 780,000 distinct CDR3 sequences; under 30% are singletons. Germline trimming cut 4 bases from V and 7 bases from J; bases unmatched to any gene: 12. There are 15 residues in the CDR3. CDR1 MNHEY and CDR2 SMNVEV come from the germline V gene (reference sequence). These data were also filed under a second study, of T cells of mothers and their children.

The TCR originated in a boy aged 5-17 years in good health. The rearrangement links TRBV27 to TRBJ1-2; 7 nucleotides align to TRBD1. The sample comprised blood. The CDR3 here is CASSSTTGVLGGYTF. CDR3 DNA: TGTGCCAGCAGTTCTACAACAGGGGTCCTAGGTGGCTACACCTTC.